This TCR beta chain comes out of a study of T cell changes during pregnancy in multiple sclerosis. The trim removed 4 bases at V and 6 bases at J, leaving 12 bases unmatched. The CDR3 covers 16 residues. The V gene's germline CDR1 is SGHKS and CDR2 YYEKEE (reference sequence). Here immunoSEQ multiplex PCR was the method, and the copy in TCRdb shows in-frame clones only, minus some. The sample carries more than 9,500 clones, over 65% recorded once. V usage is TRBV5-5 and J usage is TRBJ2-7; 11 positions agree with TRBD2. The starting material was CD8+ T cells from peripheral blood mononuclear cells, obtained after pregnancy. This receptor was taken from a female donor in good health, enrolled as a control in a pregnancy study. The CDR3: CASSRHVLAGDVEQYF. The DNA for the CDR3 is TGTGCCAGCAGCCGTCACGTACTAGCGGGGGACGTCGAGCAGTACTTC.